Here is one TCR beta chain with its context. Its matching antigen is unknown. This CDR3 contains 17 residues. Per germline, CDR1 GTSNPN and CDR2 SVGIG (reference sequence). Unmatched junction bases numbered 12, after V lost 3 bases and J lost 4 bases. This specimen comes from a study of beta chain features in type 1 diabetes. Sequencing targeted expressed TCRB transcripts, as all isolated RNA had been reverse transcribed. Assay used: immunoSEQ multiplex PCR; TCRdb lists only in-frame clones, some missing. The table lists over 650,000 clones, more than 13% of them singletons. Notes on the study in general: TCRB CDR3 length was moderately but significantly reduced in all four CD4+ subsets of Type 1 diabetes patients.

The sequence derives from a man in his late teens or twenties with type 1 diabetes. The chain combines TRBV30 with TRBJ1-6; 7 bases line up with TRBD1. Sequenced material: naive CD4+ T cells from blood. This chain's CDR3 is CAWRYRGSPPYNSPLHF. The DNA of the CDR3 is TGTGCCTGGAGGTACAGGGGCTCACCACCTTATAATTCACCCCTCCACTTT.